This T cell receptor beta chain was captured by sequencing in a study of CD8 T cells in acute hepatitis C reinfection. In the study overall: TCRbeta of HCV NS3-1073-specific CD8+ T cells was profiled.

The table came from immunoSEQ multiplex PCR; TCRdb's copy has only in-frame clones and leaves some out. The table has roughly 4,200 clones, around two fifths seen once. The time point here: acute HCV infection, within 168 days of estimated infection date. The hepatitis C virus-specific receptor repertoire was characterized directly ex vivo, with no prior expansion in culture. People who inject drugs in the Montreal Hepatitis C Cohort were donors. Material: HCV NS3-1073 tetramer-sorted CD8+ T cells from PBMCs, obtained during acute infection. The source is a man aged 30 to 39 with chronic hepatitis C.

The CDR3 nucleotides read TGTGCCAGCAGTGCTGGAGGACAGGGTATCCTACTTAACAATCAGCCCCAGCATTTT. Its protein is CASSAGGQGILLNNQPQHF. The chain couples TRBV2 to TRBJ1-5, with TRBD1 identical over 8 bases. Germline values: CDR1 SNHLY, CDR2 FYNNEI. The V segment lost 4 bases and the J segment 3 bases; nucleotides outside the gene matches: 17. The CDR3 has 19 amino acids. Full variable domain (remainder filled in from reference TRBV2 and TRBJ1-5): EPEVTQTPSHQVTQMGQEVILRCVPISNHLYFYWYRQILGQKVEFLVSFYNNEISEKSEIFDDQFSVERPDGSNFTLKIRSTKLEDSAMYFCASSAGGQGILLNNQPQHFGDGTRLSIL.